The clone carrying this TCR beta chain came up once. The junction departs from germline at one end; a sequencing error may be responsible. The sample originates from a study of human T cells and chemical hapten exposure. Across the whole study: The patients, most of them female, presented with alopecia areata, totalis or universalis.

Time point: patch test 3, about 24 weeks after DPC sensitization. Regarding treatment: therapeutic diphenylcyclopropenone sensitization with weekly scalp DPC. TCRdb called the RACE reads again in MiXCR, with one record for every CDR3 protein. This repertoire shows 50,000 to 80,000 distinct CDR3 sequences, approximately 10% found once; its top ten account for more than 2%. The CDR3 totals 15 residues. CDR1 is SGHVS and CDR2 is FNYEAQ in the germline V gene. This chain links TRBV7-6 with TRBJ2-1; 9 nucleotides align to TRBD1. The receptor was isolated from a woman in her 30s with alopecia areata. Some clones in this sample may be carry-over from other donors' samples. Sample: whole blood, taken in connection with sensitization to the hapten diphenylcyclopropenone (DPC). The CDR3 coding sequence is TGTGCCAGCGGCTTAGCGACAGGGGGTTACAATGAGCAGTTCTTC. Translation gives CASGLATGGYNEQFF.